The sequence of this TCR beta chain was determined in a study of T cell repertoires in cytomegalovirus infection (dated by TCRdb to between 2018 and 2020). General notes on the study: The peptide stimulations were aimed at well-studied HLA-B-restricted epitopes as well as recently identified HLA-C-restricted CMV epitopes, whose presentation resists viral immunomodulation. Donor HLA type was relevant to the analysis, as public TCR beta signatures indicated carriage of CMV infection together with the matching HLA type.

Points the paper makes about the study in general: In both this cohort and an independent roughly 350-donor cohort, the cumulative frequency of public TCR beta family members distinguished carriers of CMV infection plus the relevant HLA type. The ex vivo response was dominated by HLA-C-restricted CMV-specific TCR beta clonotypes, and the single most frequent clonotype in two of eight donors was supplied by these HLA-C-restricted clonotypes.

CDR1 and CDR2 (SGHVS, FNYEAQ) derive from the germline V gene. V is cut back by 1 base and J by 5 bases, with 7 bases in the junction unmatched. The CDR3 runs 17 amino acids, cysteine and phenylalanine included. Only CDR3 DNA remains: 51 bases, in frame from the first base. Data came from an Illumina HiSeq 1500. TCRdb took the public reads, trimmed them with fastp at Q25, ran MiXCR for clone calling and kept in-frame beta chains. Rows with a matching CDR3 protein are joined into one entry that keeps the most common DNA and genes. Counted in this sample were 370,000 or so distinct CDR3 sequences; about 34% of them appeared once. The ten largest clones take up about 13% of the sample. For this clonotype: Its antigen is still unknown. Per-base quality was not reported, and no clone a single base away is much larger than it.

The meaning of the sample's treatment or condition label: in vitro stimulation with specific CMV peptide epitopes to enrich CMV-specific T cells. This chain is built from TRBV7-6 and TRBJ1-6; TRBD1 agrees with 8 junctional bases. The source was cultured PBMCs, collected from culture after CMV antigen stimulation. The TCR sequence derives from a human donor in good health (CMV status not recorded). Some clones in this sample may be carry-over from other donors' samples. CDR3 protein: CASSLGLRTGHNSPLHF. The DNA reads as follows: TGTGCCAGCAGCTTAGGGCTTCGGACAGGGCATAATTCACCCCTCCACTTT.